This T cell receptor (beta chain) was sequenced for a study of memory CD4+ T cells and cytomegalovirus serostatus. Study overall: This sample comes from healthy Belgian adults, 9 CMV seropositive, 24 seronegative. Study observations and caveats: Each of 65 to 70 CMV-associated TCRbeta sequences occurred in one to five individuals.

Comments on this clone: Antigen specificity is unknown.

Single viable CD3+CD4+CD8-CD45RO+ cells were sorted as the memory CD4+ T cells. CD4+ T cells were isolated by positive magnetic selection. V was cut by 2 bases and J by 1 base, with 9 bases left in between. Germline CDR1 MNHEY, CDR2 SVGAGI. This CDR3 has 15 amino acids. Sequencing used immunoSEQ multiplex PCR; TCRdb keeps in-frame clones, though not all of them. This table has approximately 56,000 clones, over 80% appearing once. The clonotype was recovered from an adult in good health and CMV-seronegative. Sequencing was performed on memory CD4+ T cells from blood. This chain uses TRBV6-5 with TRBJ1-5, with D perhaps matching TRBD1 (5 bases). The CDR3 DNA sequence: TGTGCCAGCAGTTACCCGGGACCCAGCAATCAGCCCCAGCATTTT. The encoded protein is CASSYPGPSNQPQHF.